These 20 T cell receptor beta chains were all obtained from the same sample, sequenced in a study of blood T cell repertoires in COVID-19. Libraries were prepared by immunoSEQ multiplex PCR; TCRdb keeps only in-frame clonotypes and omits some of them. Found here are hundreds of thousands of clones, about nine tenths of them singletons; the top ten hold over 3.5%. Material for sequencing was PBMCs or T cells enriched from blood (not recorded which). The origin of the receptors is a man aged 30-40 years who had recovered from COVID-19.

The gene calls are TRBV5-1 and TRBJ1-2; a weak D match, TRBD1 (6 bases). Per germline, CDR1 SGHRS and CDR2 YFSETQ. Between the trimmed V and J ends, which lost 4 bases and 5 bases, there was a span of 15 bases. This CDR3 has 14 amino acids. The CDR3, as DNA: TGCGCCAGCAGCCAGGGGACACAAGGGTATGGCTACACCTTC. This codes for CASSQGTQGYGYTF.

The V gene is TRBV2, the J gene TRBJ2-5, with D perhaps TRBD2 (5 bases). Germline assignment: CDR1 SNHLY and CDR2 FYNNEI. The V end was cut by 7 bases, the J end by 2 bases, with 17 bases between. This CDR3 region has 15 residues. The CDR3 sequence: CASTSTSAAQETQYF. CDR3 DNA: TGTGCCAGCACGTCTACTTCAGCGGCTCAAGAGACCCAGTACTTC.

The V call is TRBV21-1, the J call TRBJ2-7; the table's TRBD1 call for D was not verified on the DNA. TRBV21-1 is a recognized pseudogene. The CDR3 sequence is 15 residues long. CDR3 bases: TGTGCCAGCAGCATTCGGGGGAACAGGGGCTACGAGCAGTACTTC. It is translated as CASSIRGNRGYEQYF.

Only a few counts were recorded for this clone. The same CDR3 can be traced to other DNA sequences in this sample. The CDR3 nucleotides are TGTGCCAGCAGTTTAACAGGGGGCTATGGCTACACCTTC. Protein: CASSLTGGYGYTF. The chain has TRBV27 and TRBJ1-2, with 8 bases fitting TRBD1. Germline values: CDR1 MNHEY, CDR2 SMNVEV (reference sequence). Trimming cost V 2 bases and J 4 bases; bases outside gene matches: 0. The CDR3 totals 13 residues.

Of note for this clone: The same CDR3 is also encoded by other DNA sequences in this sample. The chain carries TRBV5-1 and TRBJ1-1, with D possibly being TRBD1 (6 bases). Germline-derived CDR1 and CDR2 are SGHRS and YFSETQ. CDR3 size: 13 residues. Trimming stripped 2 bases from V and 8 bases from J, with 13 bases between. The CDR3 nucleotides are TGCGCCAGCAGCTTCGGAACAGGGACAGAAGCTTTCTTT. Protein sequence: CASSFGTGTEAFF.

The CDR3 DNA sequence: TGTGCCAGTAGCATACCATCTTACCTGGGACATTCGAACACCGGGGAGCTGTTTTTT. Its translation: CASSIPSYLGHSNTGELFF. This chain connects TRBV19 to TRBJ2-2; tentative D call: TRBD1 (6 bases). In germline, CDR1 is LNHDA, CDR2 SQIVND (reference sequence). Trimming removed 6 bases from V and 0 bases from J, with 23 bases in between. The CDR3 length is 19 residues.

The V gene is TRBV9, the J gene TRBJ2-1; TRBD2 matches at 9 bases. V lost 2 bases, J lost 9 bases, and 9 bases stayed unmatched. This CDR3 is 15 amino acids long. The germline gives CDR1 SGDLS, CDR2 YYNGEE. The CDR3 reads CASSVSGGRVGEQFF. In DNA, the CDR3 is TGTGCCAGCAGCGTTTCCGGCGGGAGGGTTGGTGAGCAGTTCTTC.

The CDR3 region is CASSQDALASGEQFF. The DNA of the CDR3 is TGTGCCAGCAGCCAAGACGCCCTAGCGTCAGGAGAGCAGTTCTTC. This sequence joins TRBV14 and TRBJ2-1, with D possibly matching TRBD2 (6 bases). Germline assignment: CDR1 SGHDN and CDR2 FVKESK. V was clipped by 0 bases and J by 10 bases, with 16 bases between them. CDR3 length equals 15 residues.

The CDR3 nucleotides are TGCGCCAGCAGCTTGGTAGCCGGGAGGATGAACACTGAAGCTTTCTTT. Its translation is CASSLVAGRMNTEAFF. The chain joins TRBV5-1 to TRBJ1-1; the D is unclear. CDR1 is SGHRS, CDR2 YFSETQ, per germline. The V and J ends lost 0 bases and 0 bases respectively, with 12 bases between them. The CDR3 is 16 residues long.

The J gene is TRBJ1-2, the V gene TRBV5-1, with 7 bases that match TRBD1. V shed 0 bases, J shed 5 bases, and the junction held 7 bases outside the gene matches. This CDR3 comprises 15 residues. Germline CDR1 SGHRS, CDR2 YFSETQ. The CDR3 is CASSLVGAGGYGYTF. The CDR3 bases are TGCGCCAGCAGCTTGGTCGGGGCAGGGGGGTATGGCTACACCTTC.

The genes are TRBV24-1 and TRBJ1-1; 9 bases map to TRBD1. The V segment lost 0 bases and the J segment 5 bases; nucleotides outside the gene matches: 6. This CDR3 has 16 residues. Germline V CDR1 and CDR2: KGHDR, SFDVKD. CDR3 DNA: TGTGCCACCAGTGATTTGTGGGGACAGGGTATTACTGAAGCTTTCTTT. As protein: CATSDLWGQGITEAFF.

This chain joins TRBV6-5 and TRBJ2-2; maybe TRBD2 (5 bases). The CDR3 runs to 15 residues. V was pared by 6 bases and J by 3 bases, with 14 bases between. CDR1 is MNHEY and CDR2 is SVGAGI in the germline V gene. The CDR3 loop reads CASSLRSGDTGELFF. DNA of the CDR3: TGTGCCAGCAGCCTTCGATCCGGGGACACCGGGGAGCTGTTTTTT.

The chain links TRBV5-1 to TRBJ2-1; TRBD2 aligns across 11 bases. The V gene end was trimmed by 2 bases and the J gene end by 7 bases; junction bases not matched to a gene: 5. This CDR3 comprises 15 residues. Germline lookup yields CDR1 SGHRS and CDR2 YFSETQ. This CDR3 is CASSFTSGSLNEQFF. CDR3 DNA sequence: TGCGCCAGCAGCTTCACTAGCGGGAGTCTTAATGAGCAGTTCTTC.

The J gene is TRBJ2-7, the V gene TRBV19; TRBD1 agrees at 10 bases. CDR1 is LNHDA, CDR2 SQIVND, per germline (reference sequence). Unmatched junction bases numbered 14, after V lost 5 bases and J lost 4 bases. The CDR3 length is 17 residues. The CDR3 here is CASSPRAGTGDTYEQYF. CDR3 nucleotide sequence: TGTGCCAGTAGTCCCAGGGCCGGGACAGGGGATACTTACGAGCAGTACTTC.

The rearrangement uses TRBV19 and TRBJ2-3, with D possibly TRBD2 on 6 matching bases. Deletions cut 1 base from V and 6 bases from J, with 14 bases between. The germline V gene has CDR1 LNHDA and CDR2 SQIVND (reference sequence). The CDR3 runs to 15 residues. CDR3 protein: CASSIGAGQTDTQYF. CDR3 sequence (DNA): TGTGCCAGTAGTATAGGGGCGGGGCAAACGGATACGCAGTATTTT.

The rearrangement uses TRBV30 and TRBJ2-2, with 9 nucleotides matching TRBD1. The J segment lost 7 bases and the V segment lost 5 bases, leaving 5 bases of the junction unmatched. This CDR3 is built from 13 residues. CDR1 and CDR2 from the germline V gene are GTSNPN and SVGIG (reference sequence). The CDR3 DNA is TGTGCCTGGCTGGGACAGGGCATCGGGGAGCTGTTTTTT. It encodes CAWLGQGIGELFF.

This clone was seen a single time. This chain connects TRBV7-9 to TRBJ2-7; D is perhaps TRBD2 (6 bases). Trimming removed 7 bases from V and 6 bases from J, with 13 bases in between. This CDR3 region has 12 residues. CDR1 is SEHNR and CDR2 is FQNEAQ in the germline V gene (reference sequence). The CDR3 sequence: CASNRDGGEQYF. As DNA, the CDR3 is TGTGCCAGCAATCGGGACGGGGGCGAGCAGTACTTC.

The rearrangement joins TRBV7-8 to TRBJ2-7, with a possible D match to TRBD2 (5 bases). Germline loops: CDR1 SGHVS, CDR2 FQNEAQ. The CDR3 runs 14 residues. Trimming took off 4 bases at V and 2 bases at J, with 12 bases between the two ends. The CDR3 DNA follows: TGTGCCAGCAGCTCCAAGCGGTACGCCTACGAGCAGTACTTC. Its translation is CASSSKRYAYEQYF.

The genes are TRBV5-5 and TRBJ2-2; no clear D. Per the germline V gene, CDR1 is SGHKS and CDR2 is YYEKEE (reference sequence). The CDR3 sequence is 12 residues long. The V end lost 1 base, the J end lost 7 bases, and 5 bases lay between the germline ends. CDR3 coding DNA: TGTGCCAGCAGCTTGAGCCACGGGGAGCTGTTTTTT. Protein: CASSLSHGELFF. The variable domain in full, completed from reference TRBV5-5 and TRBJ2-2, reads DAGVTQSPTHLIKTRGQQVTLRCSPISGHKSVSWYQQVLGQGPQFIFQYYEKEERGRGNFPDRFSARQFPNYSSELNVNALLLGDSALYLCASSLSHGELFFGEGSRLTVL.

This chain connects TRBV6-4 to TRBJ1-2, with TRBD1 as a possible D gene (5 bases). Germline V gene data show CDR1 as MRHNA and CDR2 as SNTAGT. The length of the CDR3 is 11 residues. Trimming shortened V by 8 bases and J by 7 bases, and 11 bases separated the two germline ends. Here the CDR3 reads CASPGVSGYTF. In DNA, the CDR3 is TGTGCCAGCCCGGGGGTTAGTGGCTACACCTTC.